The following is a T cell receptor (beta chain) sequence with its context. What it binds is not known. The data were obtained in a study of CD8+ T cells in alopecia areata. Overall study context: It was 6 to 18 months of tofacitinib, and then there were 6 months off drug. Severity of treated patients was scored by affected scalp percentage.

Treatment described: oral pan-JAK inhibitor, 5-10 mg twice daily. The sequencing template was cDNA reverse transcribed from extracted RNA. Sequencing used immunoSEQ multiplex PCR; TCRdb keeps in-frame clones, though not all of them. The sample has about 180,000 clones, less than 70% seen once. General study points: Compared with mice, patients displayed less clear TCR sharing, possibly for HLA-related reasons. Scalp lesions, especially in alopecia totalis/universalis, had higher clonality than normal scalp.

This CDR3 has 14 residues. Per the germline V gene, CDR1 is SGHRS and CDR2 is YFSETQ. Trimming took 3 bases from V and 7 from J; bases not matched to a gene: 8. The TCR originated in a human donor with alopecia areata. The material was CD8+ T cells sorted from blood, obtained at week 24, from a patient treated with tofacitinib. V gene TRBV5-1 combines with J gene TRBJ1-1; 8 bases align to TRBD1. The CDR3 DNA follows: TGCGCCAGCAGCTCGACAGGGGCCCTCGATGAAGCTTTCTTT. It is translated as CASSSTGALDEAFF.